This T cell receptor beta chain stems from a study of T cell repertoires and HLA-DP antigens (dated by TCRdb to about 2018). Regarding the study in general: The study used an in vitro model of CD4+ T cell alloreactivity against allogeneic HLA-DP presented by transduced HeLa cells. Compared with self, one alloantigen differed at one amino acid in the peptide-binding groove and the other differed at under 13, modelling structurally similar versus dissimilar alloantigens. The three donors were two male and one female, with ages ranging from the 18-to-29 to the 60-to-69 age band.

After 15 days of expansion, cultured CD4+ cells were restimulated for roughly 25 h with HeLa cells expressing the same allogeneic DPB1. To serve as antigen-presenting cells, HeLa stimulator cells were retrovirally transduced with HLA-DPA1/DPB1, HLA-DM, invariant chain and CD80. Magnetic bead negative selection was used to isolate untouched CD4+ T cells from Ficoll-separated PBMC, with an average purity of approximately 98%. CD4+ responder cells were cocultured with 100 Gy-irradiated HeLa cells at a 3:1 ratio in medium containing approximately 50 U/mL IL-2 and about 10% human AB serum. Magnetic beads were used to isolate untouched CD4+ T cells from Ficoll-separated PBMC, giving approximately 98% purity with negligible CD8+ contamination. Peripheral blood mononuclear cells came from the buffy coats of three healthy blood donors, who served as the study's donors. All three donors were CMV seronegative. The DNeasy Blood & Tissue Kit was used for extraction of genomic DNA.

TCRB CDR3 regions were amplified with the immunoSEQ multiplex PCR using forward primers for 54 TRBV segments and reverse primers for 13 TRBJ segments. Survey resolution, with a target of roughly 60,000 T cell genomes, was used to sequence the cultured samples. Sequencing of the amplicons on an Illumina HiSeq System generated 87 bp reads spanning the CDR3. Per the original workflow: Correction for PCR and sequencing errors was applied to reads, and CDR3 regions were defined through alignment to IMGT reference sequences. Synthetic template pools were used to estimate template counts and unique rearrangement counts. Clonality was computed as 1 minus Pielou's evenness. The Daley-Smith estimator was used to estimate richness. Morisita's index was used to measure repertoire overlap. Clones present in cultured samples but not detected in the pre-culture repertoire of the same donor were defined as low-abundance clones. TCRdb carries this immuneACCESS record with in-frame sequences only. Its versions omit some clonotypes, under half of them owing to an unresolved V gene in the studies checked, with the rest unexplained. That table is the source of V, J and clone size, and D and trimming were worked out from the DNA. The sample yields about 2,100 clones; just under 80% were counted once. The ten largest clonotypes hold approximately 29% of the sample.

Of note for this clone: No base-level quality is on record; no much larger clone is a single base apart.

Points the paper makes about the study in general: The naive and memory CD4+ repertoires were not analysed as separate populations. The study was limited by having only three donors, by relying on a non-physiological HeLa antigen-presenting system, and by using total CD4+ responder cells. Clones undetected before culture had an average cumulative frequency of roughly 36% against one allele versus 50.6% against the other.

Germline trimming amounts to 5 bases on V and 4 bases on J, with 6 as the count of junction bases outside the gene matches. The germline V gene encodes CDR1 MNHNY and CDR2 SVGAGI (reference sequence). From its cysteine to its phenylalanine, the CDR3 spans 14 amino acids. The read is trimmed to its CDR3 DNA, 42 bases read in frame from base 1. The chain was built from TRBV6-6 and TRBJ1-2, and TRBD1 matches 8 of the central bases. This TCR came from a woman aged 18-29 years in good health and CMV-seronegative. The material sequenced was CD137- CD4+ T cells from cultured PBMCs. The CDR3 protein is CASSATGQVYGYTF. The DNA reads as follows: TGTGCCAGCAGTGCGACGGGACAGGTCTATGGCTACACCTTC.